This T cell receptor beta chain was obtained from a study of neoadjuvant anti-PD-1 for oral cavity cancer. Assay used: immunoSEQ multiplex PCR; TCRdb lists only in-frame clones, some missing. Among approximately 13,000 clones listed, less than 75% were seen once. Trimming stripped 5 bases from V and 8 bases from J, with 18 bases between. The germline V gene has CDR1 SGHVS and CDR2 FQNEAQ. This CDR3 is 15 amino acids long. The TCR comes from a person between 40 and 85 years old with oral cavity squamous cell carcinoma. The sequencing used PBMCs, collected before nivolumab (anti-PD-1) treatment. The chain has TRBV7-8 and TRBJ1-4, with D possibly TRBD1 on 6 matching bases. The CDR3 region is CASSQLGARGEKLFF. The CDR3 DNA is TGTGCCAGCAGCCAGCTGGGGGCTCGGGGGGAAAAACTGTTTTTT.